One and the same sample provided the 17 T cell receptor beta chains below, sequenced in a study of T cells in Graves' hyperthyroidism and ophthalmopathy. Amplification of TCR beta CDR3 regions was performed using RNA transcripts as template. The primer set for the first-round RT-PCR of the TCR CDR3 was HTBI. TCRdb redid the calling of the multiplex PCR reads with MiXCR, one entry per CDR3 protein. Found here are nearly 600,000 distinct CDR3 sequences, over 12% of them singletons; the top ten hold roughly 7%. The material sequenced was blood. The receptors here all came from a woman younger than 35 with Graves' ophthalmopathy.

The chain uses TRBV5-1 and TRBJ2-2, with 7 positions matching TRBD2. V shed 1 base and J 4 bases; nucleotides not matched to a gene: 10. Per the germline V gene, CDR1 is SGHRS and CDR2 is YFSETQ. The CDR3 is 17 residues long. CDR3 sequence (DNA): TGCGCCAGCAGCTTGAACTACCGGGGACTACTCACCGGGGAGCTGTTTTTT. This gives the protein CASSLNYRGLLTGELFF.

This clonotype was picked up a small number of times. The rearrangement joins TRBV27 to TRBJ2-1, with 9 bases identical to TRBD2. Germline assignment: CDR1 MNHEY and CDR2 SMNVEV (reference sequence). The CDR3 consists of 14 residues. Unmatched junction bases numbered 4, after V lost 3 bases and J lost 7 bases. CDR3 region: CASSLGTSSNEQFF. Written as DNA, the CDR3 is TGTGCCAGCAGTTTGGGGACTAGCTCAAATGAGCAGTTCTTC.

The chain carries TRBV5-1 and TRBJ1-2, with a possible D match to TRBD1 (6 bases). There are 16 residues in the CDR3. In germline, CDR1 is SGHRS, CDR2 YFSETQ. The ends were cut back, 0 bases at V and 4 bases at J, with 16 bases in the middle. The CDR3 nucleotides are TGCGCCAGCAGCTTGGGTTTACAGGGCGCCGGCTATGGCTACACCTTC. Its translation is CASSLGLQGAGYGYTF. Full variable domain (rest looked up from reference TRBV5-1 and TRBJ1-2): KAGVTQTPRYLIKTRGQQVTLSCSPISGHRSVSWYQQTPGQGLQFLFEYFSETQRNKGNFPGRFSGRQFSNSRSEMNVSTLELGDSALYLCASSLGLQGAGYGYTFGSGTRLTVV.

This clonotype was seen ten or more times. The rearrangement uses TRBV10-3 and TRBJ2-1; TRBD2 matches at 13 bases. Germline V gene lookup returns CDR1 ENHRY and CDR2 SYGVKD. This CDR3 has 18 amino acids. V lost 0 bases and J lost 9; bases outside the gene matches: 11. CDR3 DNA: TGTGCCATCAGTGAGTCGAGGACTAGGACTAGCGGGAGATTTGAGCAGTTCTTC. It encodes CAISESRTRTSGRFEQFF.

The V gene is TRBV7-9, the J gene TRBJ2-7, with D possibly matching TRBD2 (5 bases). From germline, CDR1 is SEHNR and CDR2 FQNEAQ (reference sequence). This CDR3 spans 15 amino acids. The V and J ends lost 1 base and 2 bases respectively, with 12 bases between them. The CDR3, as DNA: TGTGCCAGCAGCTTAGGTTGGGGAGAAGCCTACGAGCAGTACTTC. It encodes CASSLGWGEAYEQYF. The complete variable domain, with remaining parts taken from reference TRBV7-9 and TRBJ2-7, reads DTGVSQNPRHKITKRGQNVTFRCDPISEHNRLYWYRQTLGQGPEFLTYFQNEAQLEKSRLLSDRFSAERPKGSFSTLEIQRTEQGDSAMYLCASSLGWGEAYEQYFGPGTRLTVT.

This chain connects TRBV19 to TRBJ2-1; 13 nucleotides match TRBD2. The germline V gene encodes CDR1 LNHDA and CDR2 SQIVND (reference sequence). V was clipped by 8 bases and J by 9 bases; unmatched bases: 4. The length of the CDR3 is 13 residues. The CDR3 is CASGTSGKSEQFF. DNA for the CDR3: TGTGCCAGTGGGACTAGCGGGAAATCTGAGCAGTTCTTC.

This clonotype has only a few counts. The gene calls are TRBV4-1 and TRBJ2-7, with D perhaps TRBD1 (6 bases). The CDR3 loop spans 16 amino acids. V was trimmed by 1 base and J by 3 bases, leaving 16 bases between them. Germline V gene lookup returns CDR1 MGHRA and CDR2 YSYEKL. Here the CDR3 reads CASSQVGTRGGYEQYF. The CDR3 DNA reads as TGCGCCAGCAGCCAAGTGGGGACAAGAGGAGGCTACGAGCAGTACTTC.

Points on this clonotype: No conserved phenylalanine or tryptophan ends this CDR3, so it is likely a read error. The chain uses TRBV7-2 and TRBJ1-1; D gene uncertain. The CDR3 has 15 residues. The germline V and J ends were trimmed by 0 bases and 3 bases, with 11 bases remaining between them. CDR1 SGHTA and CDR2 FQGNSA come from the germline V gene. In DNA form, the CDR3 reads TGTGCCAGCAGCTTAGCCGGAGGGTTGCACACTGAAGCTTTCTCT. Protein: CASSLAGGLHTEAFS.

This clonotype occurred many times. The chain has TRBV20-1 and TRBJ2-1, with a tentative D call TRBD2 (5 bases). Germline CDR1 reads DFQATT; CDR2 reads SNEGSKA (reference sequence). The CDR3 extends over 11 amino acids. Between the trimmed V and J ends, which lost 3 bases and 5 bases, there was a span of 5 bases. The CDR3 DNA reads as TGCAGTGCTAGTAGCGACAATGAGCAGTTCTTC. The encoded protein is CSASSDNEQFF.

CDR3 in amino acids: CASTFGGAGGEAFF. The CDR3 DNA reads TGCGCCAGCACCTTTGGCGGGGCCGGGGGTGAAGCTTTCTTT. The chain joins TRBV5-1 to TRBJ1-1; D perhaps matches TRBD1 (5 bases). Germline CDR1 reads SGHRS; CDR2 reads YFSETQ. The CDR3 is 14 amino acids. Trimming removed 6 bases at V and 7 bases at J, with 19 bases between. Looking up the rest from reference TRBV5-1 and TRBJ1-1 gives the full variable domain: KAGVTQTPRYLIKTRGQQVTLSCSPISGHRSVSWYQQTPGQGLQFLFEYFSETQRNKGNFPGRFSGRQFSNSRSEMNVSTLELGDSALYLCASTFGGAGGEAFFGQGTRLTVV.

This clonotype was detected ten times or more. The CDR3 is CASSATLSNEKLFF. CDR3 nucleotide sequence: TGTGCCAGCAGTGCCACCCTCTCTAATGAAAAACTGTTTTTT. J is TRBJ1-4 and V is TRBV6-1; D is ambiguous. The germline V gene encodes CDR1 MNHNS and CDR2 SASEGT. V lost 4 bases to trimming and J lost 3 bases, with 9 bases between them. The CDR3 length is 14 residues.

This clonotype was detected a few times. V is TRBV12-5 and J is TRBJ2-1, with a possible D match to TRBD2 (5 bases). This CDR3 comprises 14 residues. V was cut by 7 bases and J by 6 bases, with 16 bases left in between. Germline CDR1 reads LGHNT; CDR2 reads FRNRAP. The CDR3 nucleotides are TGTGCTAGTGCCGGCCGGGGTCTCGTCAATGAGCAGTTCTTC. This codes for CASAGRGLVNEQFF.

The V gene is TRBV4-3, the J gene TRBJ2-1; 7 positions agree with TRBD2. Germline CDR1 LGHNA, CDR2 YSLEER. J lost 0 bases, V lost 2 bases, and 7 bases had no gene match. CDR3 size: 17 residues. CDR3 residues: CASSQLLLADSYNEQFF. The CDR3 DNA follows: TGCGCCAGCAGCCAACTTCTCCTAGCGGACTCCTACAATGAGCAGTTCTTC.

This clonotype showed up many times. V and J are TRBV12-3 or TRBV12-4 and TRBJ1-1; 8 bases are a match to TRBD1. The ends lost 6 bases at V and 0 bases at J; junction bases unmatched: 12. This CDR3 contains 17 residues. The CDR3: CASRYGQGWTMNTEAFF. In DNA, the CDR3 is TGTGCCAGCAGATACGGACAGGGTTGGACTATGAACACTGAAGCTTTCTTT.

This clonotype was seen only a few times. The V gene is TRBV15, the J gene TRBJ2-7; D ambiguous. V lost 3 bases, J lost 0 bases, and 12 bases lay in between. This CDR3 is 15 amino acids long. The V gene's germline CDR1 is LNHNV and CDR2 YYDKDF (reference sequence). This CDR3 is CATSSGPDNSYEQYF. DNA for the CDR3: TGTGCCACCAGCAGTGGCCCTGACAACTCCTACGAGCAGTACTTC. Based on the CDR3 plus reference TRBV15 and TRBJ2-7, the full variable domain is DAMVIQNPRYQVTQFGKPVTLSCSQTLNHNVMYWYQQKSSQAPKLLFHYYDKDFNNEADTPDNFQSRRPNTSFCFLDIRSPGLGDTAMYLCATSSGPDNSYEQYFGPGTRLTVT.

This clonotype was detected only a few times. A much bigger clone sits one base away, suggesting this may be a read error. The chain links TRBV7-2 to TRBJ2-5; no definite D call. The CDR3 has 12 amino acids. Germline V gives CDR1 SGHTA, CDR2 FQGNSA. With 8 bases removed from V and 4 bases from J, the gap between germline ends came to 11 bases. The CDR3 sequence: CASLIKGETQYF. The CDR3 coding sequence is TGTGCCAGCTTGATCAAGGGAGAGACCCAGTACTTC.

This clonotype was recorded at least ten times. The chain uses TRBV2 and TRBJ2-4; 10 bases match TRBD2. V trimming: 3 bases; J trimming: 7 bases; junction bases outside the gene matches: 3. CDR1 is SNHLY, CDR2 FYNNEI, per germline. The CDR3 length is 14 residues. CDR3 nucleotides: TGTGCCAGCAGTGAGGAGCGGGAGGGGAACATTCAGTACTTC. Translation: CASSEEREGNIQYF.